These T cell receptor beta chains were read from a single sample in a study of breast tumors, draining lymph nodes, adjacent tissues. In TCRdb, the multiplex PCR reads were re-called with MiXCR into one record per CDR3 protein. The sample carries over 200,000 distinct CDR3 sequences, around 35% recorded once. Specimen: axillary lymph node tissue. These receptors were taken from a female donor with breast cancer. Some clones in this sample may be carry-over from other donors' samples. Both conserved end residues are part of each CDR3. Each record gives: D gene, J gene, clone size, V gene, CDR3 protein, CDR3 DNA. A D gene is named only where the DNA matches it firmly. Where a row states a size, it is once, few, many or the class of an expanded clone; other rows omit it.

D: .; J: TRBJ1-4; size: many; V: TRBV20-1; CDR3: CSARDLEDEKLFF; DNA: TGCAGTGCTAGAGATTTAGAGGATGAAAAACTGTTTTTT
D: TRBD1; J: TRBJ1-6; size: .; V: TRBV28; CDR3: CASSSHTGTGANSPLHF; DNA: TGTGCCAGCAGTTCCCACACAGGGACAGGGGCTAATTCACCCCTCCACTTT
D: TRBD1; J: TRBJ2-5; size: many; V: TRBV6-5; CDR3: CASKRTGGWETQYF; DNA: TGTGCCAGCAAAAGGACAGGGGGTTGGGAGACCCAGTACTTC
D: TRBD1; J: TRBJ2-1; size: many; V: TRBV20-1; CDR3: CSARLGQGSYNEQFF; DNA: TGCAGTGCTAGATTGGGACAGGGGTCCTACAATGAGCAGTTCTTC
D: .; J: TRBJ2-3; size: .; V: TRBV2; CDR3: CASSPPKGGPYTQYF; DNA: TGTGCCAGCTCACCCCCGAAAGGGGGGCCTTATACGCAGTATTTT
D: TRBD2; J: TRBJ2-1; size: few; V: TRBV3-1; CDR3: CASSQAGLAGGQFF; DNA: TGTGCCAGCAGCCAAGCGGGACTAGCGGGAGGGCAGTTCTTC
D: .; J: TRBJ1-2; size: .; V: TRBV9; CDR3: CASSQDRPGRYGDTF; DNA: TGTGCCAGCAGCCAAGATCGGCCGGGGCGCTATGGCGACACCTTC
D: .; J: TRBJ1-1; size: many; V: TRBV7-9; CDR3: CASRGEGIRKNTEAFF; DNA: TGTGCCAGCAGGGGGGAGGGTATCAGGAAGAACACTGAAGCTTTCTTT
D: .; J: TRBJ2-7; size: few; V: TRBV6-1; CDR3: CASCVARTYEQYF; DNA: TGTGCCAGCTGTGTAGCGCGAACCTACGAGCAGTACTTC
D: .; J: TRBJ2-7; size: many; V: TRBV29-1; CDR3: CSVEVGYEQYF; DNA: TGCAGCGTTGAAGTTGGTTACGAGCAGTACTTC
D: .; J: TRBJ1-5; size: many; V: TRBV10-2; CDR3: CASSEARAYSNQPQHF; DNA: TGCGCCAGCAGTGAGGCCAGGGCGTATAGCAATCAGCCCCAGCATTTT
D: .; J: TRBJ1-3; size: .; V: TRBV5-6; CDR3: CASSFARAGNTIYF; DNA: TGTGCCAGCAGCTTCGCCAGGGCTGGAAACACCATATATTTT
D: .; J: TRBJ1-4; size: .; V: TRBV27; CDR3: CASSLEFTNEKLFF; DNA: TGTGCCAGCAGTTTAGAGTTCACTAATGAAAAACTGTTTTTT
D: TRBD2; J: TRBJ2-3; size: .; V: TRBV2; CDR3: CASAGVNEQYF; DNA: TGTGCCAGCGCGGGAGTCAATGAGCAGTATTTT
D: TRBD2; J: TRBJ2-6; size: once; V: TRBV5-6; CDR3: CASSIAGATGANVLTF; DNA: TGTGCCAGCAGCATTGCGGGAGCCACCGGGGCCAACGTCCTGACTTTC
D: .; J: TRBJ2-3; size: many; V: TRBV10-3; CDR3: CAISDTGRGTDTQYF; DNA: TGTGCCATCAGCGACACAGGGCGTGGGACAGATACGCAGTATTTT
D: .; J: TRBJ2-1; size: .; V: TRBV20-1; CDR3: CSARGGPSYNEQFF; DNA: TGCAGTGCTAGAGGGGGGCCCTCCTACAATGAGCAGTTCTTC
D: TRBD1; J: TRBJ2-2; size: .; V: TRBV10-1; CDR3: CASSGGQGANTGELFF; DNA: TGCGCCAGCAGTGGGGGACAGGGGGCCAACACCGGGGAGCTGTTTTTT
D: .; J: TRBJ2-5; size: .; V: TRBV29-1; CDR3: CSAKDGRSVQGTQYF; DNA: TGTAGCGCAAAGGATGGACGGTCGGTTCAAGGGACCCAGTACTTC
D: .; J: TRBJ2-2; size: .; V: TRBV2; CDR3: CASSEATGTGELFF; DNA: TGTGCCAGCAGTGAAGCGACGGGGACCGGGGAGCTGTTTTTT
D: .; J: TRBJ2-7; size: few; V: TRBV18; CDR3: CASSPLSETSYEQYF; DNA: TGTGCCAGCTCACCTCTCTCAGAAACCTCCTACGAGCAGTACTTC
D: .; J: TRBJ1-6; size: many; V: TRBV20-1; CDR3: CSAREPGESPLHF; DNA: TGCAGTGCTAGAGAGCCGGGGGAATCACCCCTCCACTTT
D: .; J: TRBJ1-2; size: many; V: TRBV5-1; CDR3: CASSSGGAGRYTF; DNA: TGCGCCAGCAGCTCAGGTGGAGCCGGCCGCTACACCTTC
D: .; J: TRBJ1-2; size: many; V: TRBV12-3/TRBV12-4; CDR3: CASSLMGSANYGYTF; DNA: TGTGCCAGCAGTTTGATGGGGTCCGCTAACTATGGCTACACCTTC
D: .; J: TRBJ2-7; size: once; V: TRBV11-3; CDR3: CASSLVTAGTYEQYF; DNA: TGTGCCAGCAGCTTAGTCACCGCCGGCACCTACGAGCAGTACTTC
D: .; J: TRBJ1-4; size: many; V: TRBV14; CDR3: CASSRGVTTNEKLFF; DNA: TGTGCCAGCAGCAGGGGGGTCACGACTAATGAAAAACTGTTTTTT
D: .; J: TRBJ2-4; size: .; V: TRBV12-3/TRBV12-4; CDR3: CASSFGRAGKNIQYF; DNA: TGTGCCAGCAGTTTCGGTAGGGCGGGTAAGAACATTCAGTACTTC
D: .; J: TRBJ1-1; size: .; V: TRBV20-1; CDR3: CSARDQGLNTEAFF; DNA: TGCAGTGCTAGAGATCAGGGATTGAACACTGAGGCTTTCTTT
D: TRBD2; J: TRBJ2-1; size: many; V: TRBV6-1; CDR3: CASSEFLAGSNEQFF; DNA: TGTGCCAGCAGTGAATTTCTAGCGGGCTCCAATGAGCAGTTCTTC
D: TRBD2; J: TRBJ2-3; size: few; V: TRBV5-1; CDR3: CASSLVTSGDTQYF; DNA: TGCGCCAGCAGCTTGGTGACTAGCGGGGATACGCAGTATTTT
D: TRBD2; J: TRBJ2-1; size: many; V: TRBV11-2; CDR3: CASSLTLRLAYNEQFF; DNA: TGTGCCAGCAGCTTAACTCTACGACTAGCGTACAATGAGCAGTTCTTC
D: .; J: TRBJ1-5; size: many; V: TRBV2; CDR3: CASSELRNQPQHF; DNA: TGTGCCAGCAGTGAATTAAGGAATCAGCCCCAGCATTTT
D: .; J: TRBJ1-5; size: many; V: TRBV5-1; CDR3: CASSLAFGSNQPQHF; DNA: TGCGCCAGCAGCTTGGCGTTTGGGAGCAATCAGCCCCAGCATTTT
D: TRBD1; J: TRBJ2-1; size: .; V: TRBV28; CDR3: CASSLISGTGSYNEQFF; DNA: TGTGCCAGCAGTTTAATTTCCGGGACAGGCTCCTACAATGAGCAGTTCTTC
D: .; J: TRBJ1-3; size: many; V: TRBV9; CDR3: CASSGGRSSGNTIYF; DNA: TGTGCCAGCAGCGGGGGACGTTCCTCTGGAAACACCATATATTTT
D: TRBD1; J: TRBJ2-7; size: many; V: TRBV11-2; CDR3: CASSPWDRDYEQYF; DNA: TGTGCCAGCAGCCCGTGGGACAGGGATTACGAGCAGTACTTC
D: TRBD1; J: TRBJ2-5; size: many; V: TRBV20-1; CDR3: CSARRDRGETQYF; DNA: TGCAGTGCTAGAAGGGACAGGGGGGAGACCCAGTACTTC